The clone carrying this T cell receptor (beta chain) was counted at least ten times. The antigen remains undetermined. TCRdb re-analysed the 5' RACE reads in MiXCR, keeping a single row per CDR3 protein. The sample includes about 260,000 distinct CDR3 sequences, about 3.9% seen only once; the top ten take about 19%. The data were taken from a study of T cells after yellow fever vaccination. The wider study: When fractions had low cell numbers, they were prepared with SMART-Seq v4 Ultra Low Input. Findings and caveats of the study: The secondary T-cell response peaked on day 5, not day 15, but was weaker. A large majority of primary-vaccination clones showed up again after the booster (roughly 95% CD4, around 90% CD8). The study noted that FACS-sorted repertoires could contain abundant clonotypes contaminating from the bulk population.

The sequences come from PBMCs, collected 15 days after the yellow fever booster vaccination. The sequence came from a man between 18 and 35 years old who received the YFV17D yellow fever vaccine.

CDR3 in DNA: TGCGCCAGCAGCCCTGGACAGGGGTCGGCAACTAATGAAAAACTGTTTTTT. It specifies CASSPGQGSATNEKLFF. The V gene is TRBV4-3, the J gene TRBJ1-4, with 9 bases identical to TRBD1. V was pared by 4 bases and J by 0 bases, with 6 bases of the junction left unmatched. This CDR3 comprises 17 residues. The germline V gene has CDR1 LGHNA and CDR2 YSLEER.